The 3 T cell receptor beta chains below come from one sample, sequenced in a study of identical twins. MiXCR, run by TCRdb on the 5' RACE reads, gives a single entry per CDR3 protein. The table lists approximately 890,000 distinct CDR3 sequences, around 12% of them singletons, with around 1.5% in the top ten. These data were also reused for a study on yellow fever vaccine responses in identical twins.

Sample: PBMCs. These receptors originate from a woman between 18 and 29 years old in good health.

This clonotype was counted ten times or more. The chain joins TRBV7-2 to TRBJ1-5; D possibly corresponds to TRBD1 (6 bases). The CDR3 totals 13 residues. Germline V gene data show CDR1 as SGHTA and CDR2 as FQGNSA. V dropped 4 bases and J dropped 6 bases, with 10 bases sitting between them. This CDR3 is CASSYRVGQPQHF. The CDR3 region has the DNA TGTGCCAGCAGCTACAGGGTGGGTCAGCCCCAGCATTTT.

On this clonotype: One end of the junction varies from germline; a read error may be responsible. J is TRBJ2-5 and V is TRBV3-1; D may be TRBD2 (6 bases). This CDR3 comprises 15 residues. The germline gives CDR1 LGHDT, CDR2 YNNKEL (reference sequence). CDR3: CASTQEMRDQETQYF. CDR3 DNA: TGTGCCAGCACCCAAGAGATGCGGGATCAAGAGACCCAGTACTTC.

This rearrangement joins TRBV10-3 to TRBJ2-3; TRBD2 might be the D (5 bases). CDR3 length: 15 residues. The V end was cut by 7 bases, the J end by 2 bases, with 16 bases between. The V gene's germline CDR1 is ENHRY and CDR2 SYGVKD. DNA for the CDR3: TGTGCCATCAAGCTGAGGGAGACCGACACAGATACGCAGTATTTT. It encodes CAIKLRETDTDTQYF.